The 15 T cell receptor beta chains in this list originate from one sample, sequenced in a study of identifying expanded T cells in peripheral blood. TCRdb's copy holds only in-frame clones and misses some; the assay was immunoSEQ multiplex PCR. The sample holds 90,000 to 95,000 clones, around 90% seen once. Sequenced material: blood. All receptors come from a person between 18 and 70 years old in good health.

The chain employs TRBV19 and TRBJ2-3; 9 nucleotides align to TRBD1. Trimming took 5 bases from V and 4 from J; bases not matched to a gene: 4. The CDR3 covers 14 residues. Germline V gene data show CDR1 as LNHDA and CDR2 as SQIVND (reference sequence). The CDR3: CASSLGTGPDTQYF. Written as DNA, the CDR3 is TGTGCCAGTAGTCTTGGGACAGGGCCAGATACGCAGTATTTT.

This chain connects TRBV28 to TRBJ2-5, with TRBD2 identical over 7 bases. Germline V gives CDR1 MDHEN, CDR2 SYDVKM. This CDR3 has 14 residues. V shed 3 bases and J 2 bases; nucleotides not matched to a gene: 3. CDR3 bases: TGTGCCAGCAGTTTGGGGGGAGGGCAAGAGACCCAGTACTTC. Residues: CASSLGGGQETQYF.

V is TRBV25-1 and J is TRBJ2-7, with D perhaps matching TRBD1 (5 bases). There are 15 residues in the CDR3. Germline V gives CDR1 MGHDK, CDR2 SYGVNS. V was pared by 4 bases and J by 4 bases, with 17 bases between. CDR3 sequence: CASSGAGAQPYEQYF. As DNA, the CDR3 is TGTGCCAGCAGTGGCGCTGGGGCACAACCGTACGAGCAGTACTTC.

The genes are TRBV6-4 and TRBJ2-2; TRBD2 matches 7 bases. J gave up 4 bases and V 4 bases, and 3 bases lay outside the gene matches. CDR1 is MRHNA and CDR2 is SNTAGT in the germline V gene. CDR3 length: 14 amino acids. The chain's CDR3 is CASSASGATGELFF. Written as DNA, the CDR3 is TGTGCCAGCAGTGCCAGCGGGGCCACCGGGGAGCTGTTTTTT.

The chain couples TRBV6-6 to TRBJ1-5; tentatively, D is TRBD1 (6 bases). CDR3 length: 15 residues. Germline V CDR1 and CDR2: MNHNY, SVGAGI (reference sequence). The germline V and J ends were trimmed by 7 bases and 3 bases, with 16 bases remaining between them. CDR3 nucleotides: TGTGCCAGCACCCCACAGGGAGGGAACAATCAGCCCCAGCATTTT. Its protein product is CASTPQGGNNQPQHF.

This chain uses TRBV19 with TRBJ2-5; TRBD2 is a possible D gene (5 bases). V lost 4 bases and J lost 7, with 10 bases in between. The CDR3 is 12 amino acids. From germline, CDR1 is LNHDA and CDR2 SQIVND (reference sequence). CDR3 loop: CASSRAAGTQYF. The CDR3 DNA reads TGTGCCAGTAGTAGGGCGGCGGGGACCCAGTACTTC. Together with reference TRBV19 and TRBJ2-5, the CDR3 gives the full variable domain: DGGITQSPKYLFRKEGQNVTLSCEQNLNHDAMYWYRQDPGQGLRLIYYSQIVNDFQKGDIAEGYSVSREKKESFPLTVTSAQKNPTAFYLCASSRAAGTQYFGPGTRLLVL.

The gene calls are TRBV4-2 and TRBJ2-1; 8 bases map to TRBD2. V gave up 1 base and J gave up 7 bases; unmatched junction bases: 3. Germline CDR1 LGHNA, CDR2 YNFKEQ. This CDR3 is built from 14 residues. The CDR3 nucleotides are TGTGCCAGCAGCCAAGGGACGGGGGGGAATGAGCAGTTCTTC. This encodes CASSQGTGGNEQFF.

This clone was observed a single time. V gene TRBV2 combines with J gene TRBJ2-1, with TRBD1 matching 9 bases. J lost 4 bases, V lost 5 bases, and 6 bases had no gene match. The CDR3 runs to 15 residues. Germline loops: CDR1 SNHLY, CDR2 FYNNEI. CDR3 nucleotides: TGTGCCAGCAGTCAGGCGGGACAGGGATACAATGAGCAGTTCTTC. This codes for CASSQAGQGYNEQFF. Variable domain in full (rest from reference TRBV2 and TRBJ2-1): EPEVTQTPSHQVTQMGQEVILRCVPISNHLYFYWYRQILGQKVEFLVSFYNNEISEKSEIFDDQFSVERPDGSNFTLKIRSTKLEDSAMYFCASSQAGQGYNEQFFGPGTRLTVL.

The chain has TRBV7-8 and TRBJ2-2; 8 bases agree with TRBD2. In germline, CDR1 is SGHVS, CDR2 FQNEAQ. This CDR3 is built from 15 residues. Losses at the gene ends were 4 bases for V and 1 base for J; bases not matched to a gene: 2. CDR3 protein: CASSSTSVNTGELFF. The CDR3 coding sequence is TGTGCCAGCAGCTCGACTAGCGTGAACACCGGGGAGCTGTTTTTT.

The chain combines TRBV30 with TRBJ1-5; D remains unclear. V was clipped by 0 bases and J by 7 bases, with 10 bases between them. Per the germline V gene, CDR1 is GTSNPN and CDR2 is SVGIG (reference sequence). This CDR3 is 13 amino acids long. The chain's CDR3 is CAWSVRLEQPQHF. The CDR3 DNA sequence: TGTGCCTGGAGTGTACGCCTGGAACAGCCCCAGCATTTT. The full variable domain, its missing parts supplied by reference TRBV30 and TRBJ1-5, is SQTIHQWPATLVQPVGSPLSLECTVEGTSNPNLYWYRQAAGRGLQLLFYSVGIGQISSEVPQNLSASRPQDRQFILSSKKLLLSDSGFYLCAWSVRLEQPQHFGDGTRLSIL.

The rearrangement uses TRBV7-3 and TRBJ2-3, with D possibly matching TRBD2 (6 bases). This CDR3 comprises 16 residues. The V gene's germline CDR1 is SGHTA and CDR2 FQGTGA. The V end was cut by 1 base, the J end by 0 bases, with 11 bases between. CDR3 DNA sequence: TGTGCCAGCAGCTTAATTCCTAGCGCGAGCACAGATACGCAGTATTTT. It codes for CASSLIPSASTDTQYF.

The chain employs TRBV7-6 and TRBJ2-5, with 9 bases that match TRBD2. Losses at the gene ends were 6 bases for V and 4 bases for J; bases not matched to a gene: 3. Germline assignment: CDR1 SGHVS and CDR2 FNYEAQ. This CDR3 is 13 amino acids long. For the CDR3, the DNA is TGTGCCAGCAGAGGCGGGGGGGGAGAGACCCAGTACTTC. This gives the protein CASRGGGGETQYF.

The chain employs TRBV11-2 and TRBJ2-7, with D possibly TRBD2 on 6 matching bases. The germline V gene has CDR1 SGHAT and CDR2 FQNNGV. The CDR3 loop spans 13 amino acids. V lost 5 bases to trimming and J lost 4 bases, with 12 bases between them. The CDR3 nucleotides read TGTGCCAGCAGCGCCGTCGCGGGGTACGAGCAGTACTTC. Protein product: CASSAVAGYEQYF.

V usage is TRBV5-3 and J usage is TRBJ1-1; unclear D gene. TRBV5-3 is flagged as an ORF with uncertain function. Trimming took 1 base from V and 2 from J, leaving 15 bases between them. CDR3 length: 16 amino acids. The CDR3 is CARSLWVCGSNTEAFF. The CDR3 DNA reads as TGTGCCAGAAGCTTGTGGGTTTGTGGATCCAACACTGAAGCTTTCTTT.

This chain links TRBV7-8 with TRBJ1-2; D gene uncertain. Germline loops: CDR1 SGHVS, CDR2 FQNEAQ. V was trimmed by 0 bases and J by 5 bases, leaving 10 bases between them. This CDR3 is built from 14 residues. The CDR3 DNA reads as TGTGCCAGCAGCTTAGCGCTCATGGGGTATGGCTACACCTTC. Translation: CASSLALMGYGYTF.